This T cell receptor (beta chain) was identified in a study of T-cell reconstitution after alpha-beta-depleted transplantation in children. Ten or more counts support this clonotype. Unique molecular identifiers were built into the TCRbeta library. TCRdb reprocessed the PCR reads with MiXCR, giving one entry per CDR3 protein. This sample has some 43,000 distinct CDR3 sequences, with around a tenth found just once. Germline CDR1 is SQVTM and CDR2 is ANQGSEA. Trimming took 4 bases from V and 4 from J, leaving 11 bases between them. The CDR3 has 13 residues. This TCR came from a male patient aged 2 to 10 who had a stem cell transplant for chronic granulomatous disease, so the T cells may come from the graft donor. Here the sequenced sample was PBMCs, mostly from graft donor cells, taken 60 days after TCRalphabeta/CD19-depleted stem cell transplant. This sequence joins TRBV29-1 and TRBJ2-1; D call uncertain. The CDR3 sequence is CSVVLDFYNEQFF. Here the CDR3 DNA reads TGCAGCGTTGTCTTGGATTTTTACAATGAGCAGTTCTTC.